This is a list of T cell receptor beta chains from one sample in a study of cytomegalovirus exposure and HLA in healthy donors. Method: immunoSEQ multiplex PCR; TCRdb's copy keeps in-frame clones and lacks some. Found here are over 150,000 clones, under 90% of them singletons; the top ten hold more than 3.5%. Sequences were obtained from PBMCs. Source of these receptors: a man aged 18-30 years in good health and CMV-seropositive. CDR3s leave out the opening cysteine and the closing phenylalanine or tryptophan. Only part of the rows carry a size: once, few, many, or a class if the clone is expanded.

clone_size v_call cdr3_aa
once TRBV5-1 ASSLQGDTGELF
once TRBV5-1 ASSLQGNSYEQY
. TRBV10-2 ASSDASGSDNNEQF
once TRBV6-1 ASSPLNTEAF
. TRBV5-1 ASSLMTGQETQY
. TRBV19 ASSKQDRGHYEQY
. TRBV27 ASRGDTSTQPQH
. TRBV18 ASSSAGATVYEQY
. TRBV11-2 ASSLDSETEF
. TRBV6-4 ASSQTGAVGETQY
. TRBV29-1 SAPGTSLADTQY
. TRBV2 ASAIGTSGQETQY
. TRBV4-1 ASSQDNSSFGLWNTIY
. TRBV19 ASSIPGSGGNQPQH
. TRBV7-9 ASGQGDVNEKLF